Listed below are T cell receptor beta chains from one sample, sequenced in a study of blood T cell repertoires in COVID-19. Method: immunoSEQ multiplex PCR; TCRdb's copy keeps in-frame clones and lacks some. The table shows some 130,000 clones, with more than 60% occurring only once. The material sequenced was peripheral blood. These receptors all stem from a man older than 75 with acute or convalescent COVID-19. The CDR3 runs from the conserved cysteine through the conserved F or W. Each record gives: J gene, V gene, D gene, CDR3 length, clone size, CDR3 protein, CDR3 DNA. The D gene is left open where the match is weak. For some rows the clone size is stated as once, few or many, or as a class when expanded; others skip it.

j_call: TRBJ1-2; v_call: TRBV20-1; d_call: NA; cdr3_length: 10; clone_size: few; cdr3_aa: CSASPLRQAF; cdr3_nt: TGCAGTGCTAGCCCTCTACGGCAGGCCTTC
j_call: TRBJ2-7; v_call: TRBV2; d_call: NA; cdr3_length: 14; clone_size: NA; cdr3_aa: CASSEAELLHEQYF; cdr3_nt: TGTGCCAGCAGTGAAGCGGAGCTCCTCCACGAGCAGTACTTC
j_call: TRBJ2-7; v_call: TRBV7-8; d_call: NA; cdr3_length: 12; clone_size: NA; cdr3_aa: CASSPTGYEQYF; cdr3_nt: TGTGCCAGCAGCCCAACAGGGTACGAGCAGTACTTC
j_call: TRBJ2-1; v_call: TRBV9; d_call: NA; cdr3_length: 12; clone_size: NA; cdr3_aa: CASSLNEGEQFF; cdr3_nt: TGTGCCAGCAGCCTAAATGAGGGTGAGCAGTTCTTC
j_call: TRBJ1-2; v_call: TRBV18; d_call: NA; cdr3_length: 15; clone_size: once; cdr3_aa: CASSPVGGENYGYTF; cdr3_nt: TGTGCCAGCTCACCCGTAGGAGGGGAAAACTATGGCTACACCTTC
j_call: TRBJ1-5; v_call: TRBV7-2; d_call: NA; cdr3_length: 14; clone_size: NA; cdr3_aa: CASSLGGGNQPQHF; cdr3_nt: TGTGCCAGCAGCTTAGGGGGGGGAAATCAGCCCCAGCATTTT
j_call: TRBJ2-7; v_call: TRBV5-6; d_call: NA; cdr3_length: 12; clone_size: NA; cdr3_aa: CASSLQGNEQYF; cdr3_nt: TGTGCCAGCAGCTTACAGGGAAACGAGCAGTACTTC
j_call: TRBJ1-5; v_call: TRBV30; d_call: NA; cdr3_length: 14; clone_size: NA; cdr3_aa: CAWRPRGINQPQHF; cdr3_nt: TGTGCCTGGAGACCTAGAGGGATCAATCAGCCCCAGCATTTT
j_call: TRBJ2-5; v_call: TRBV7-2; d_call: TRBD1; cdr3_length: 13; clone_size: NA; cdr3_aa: CASRPTGDETQYF; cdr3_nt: TGTGCCAGCAGACCGACAGGGGACGAGACCCAGTACTTC
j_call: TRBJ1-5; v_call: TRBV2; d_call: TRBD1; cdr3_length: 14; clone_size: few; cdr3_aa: CASRGNRGRRPQHF; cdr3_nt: TGTGCCAGCAGGGGTAACAGGGGGCGCCGGCCCCAGCATTTT
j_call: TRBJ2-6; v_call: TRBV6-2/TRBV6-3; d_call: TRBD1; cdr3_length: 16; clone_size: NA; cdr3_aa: CASSPGTGSGANVLTF; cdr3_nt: TGTGCCAGCAGCCCGGGGACAGGGAGCGGGGCCAACGTCCTGACTTTC
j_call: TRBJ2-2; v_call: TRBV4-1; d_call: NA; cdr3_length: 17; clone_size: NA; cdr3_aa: CASSLSRGGQVTGELFF; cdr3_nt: TGCGCCAGCAGCCTGTCAAGGGGGGGACAGGTCACCGGGGAGCTGTTTTTT
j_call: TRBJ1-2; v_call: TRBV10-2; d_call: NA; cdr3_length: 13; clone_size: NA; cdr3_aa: CASAEGQNYGYTF; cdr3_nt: TGCGCCAGCGCGGAAGGACAGAACTATGGCTACACCTTC
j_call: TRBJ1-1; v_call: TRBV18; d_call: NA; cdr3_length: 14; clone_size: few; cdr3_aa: CASSPQEVNTEAFF; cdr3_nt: TGTGCCAGCTCACCACAGGAGGTGAACACTGAAGCTTTCTTT
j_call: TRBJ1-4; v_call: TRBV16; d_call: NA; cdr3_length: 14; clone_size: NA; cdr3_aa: CASSQSRQNEKLFF; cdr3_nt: TGTGCCAGCAGCCAATCGAGACAGAATGAAAAACTGTTTTTT
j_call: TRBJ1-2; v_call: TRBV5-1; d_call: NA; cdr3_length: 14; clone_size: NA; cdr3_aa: CASSLAGQPGGYTF; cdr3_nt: TGCGCCAGCAGCTTGGCGGGACAACCAGGGGGCTACACCTTC
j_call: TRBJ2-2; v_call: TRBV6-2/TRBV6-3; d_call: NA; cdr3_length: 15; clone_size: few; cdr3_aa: CASSYLRGATGELFF; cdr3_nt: TGTGCCAGCAGTTATCTTCGCGGGGCCACCGGGGAGCTGTTTTTT
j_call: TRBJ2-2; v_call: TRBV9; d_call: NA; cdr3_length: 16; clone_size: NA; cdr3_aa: CASSGSPRSNTGELFF; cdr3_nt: TGTGCCAGCAGCGGCAGCCCCAGGTCGAACACCGGGGAGCTGTTTTTT
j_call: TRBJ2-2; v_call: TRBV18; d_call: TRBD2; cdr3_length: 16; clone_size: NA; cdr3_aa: CASSPRLAGRTGELFF; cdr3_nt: TGTGCCAGCTCACCAAGGCTAGCGGGGCGCACCGGGGAGCTGTTTTTT
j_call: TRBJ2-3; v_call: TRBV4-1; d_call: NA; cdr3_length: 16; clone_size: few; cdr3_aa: CASSQGRQARSDTQYF; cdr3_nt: TGCGCCAGCAGCCAAGGGCGACAGGCAAGGTCAGATACGCAGTATTTT
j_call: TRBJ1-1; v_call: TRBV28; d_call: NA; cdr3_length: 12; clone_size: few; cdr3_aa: CASSLNLGRAFF; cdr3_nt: TGTGCCAGCAGTTTAAATTTAGGGAGGGCTTTCTTT
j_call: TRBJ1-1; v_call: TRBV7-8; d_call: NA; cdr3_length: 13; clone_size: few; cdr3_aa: CASHPNMNTEAFF; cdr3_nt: TGTGCCAGCCACCCCAACATGAACACTGAAGCTTTCTTT
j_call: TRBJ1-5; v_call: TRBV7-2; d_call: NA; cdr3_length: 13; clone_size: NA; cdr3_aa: CASSYRVNQPQHF; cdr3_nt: TGTGCCAGCAGCTACAGGGTGAATCAGCCCCAGCATTTT
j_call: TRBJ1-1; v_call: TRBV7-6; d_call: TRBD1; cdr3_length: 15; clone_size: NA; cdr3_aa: CASSLAPTGYTEAFF; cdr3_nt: TGTGCCAGCAGCTTAGCCCCGACAGGGTACACTGAAGCTTTCTTT
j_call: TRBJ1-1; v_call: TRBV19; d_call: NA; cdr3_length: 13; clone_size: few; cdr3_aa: CASSPLQGTEAFF; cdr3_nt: TGTGCCAGTAGTCCCCTACAGGGTACTGAAGCTTTCTTT
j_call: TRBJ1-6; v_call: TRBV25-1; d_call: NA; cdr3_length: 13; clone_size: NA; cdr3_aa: CASSEYENSPLHF; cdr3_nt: TGTGCCAGCAGTGAATATGAGAATTCACCCCTCCACTTT
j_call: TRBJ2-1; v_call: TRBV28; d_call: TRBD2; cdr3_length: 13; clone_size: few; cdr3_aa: CASSLGPGLVPFF; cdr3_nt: TGTGCCAGCAGTTTGGGTCCGGGACTAGTTCCGTTCTTC
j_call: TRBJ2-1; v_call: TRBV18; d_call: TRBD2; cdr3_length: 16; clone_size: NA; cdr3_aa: CASSPLLAGGYNEQFF; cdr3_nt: TGTGCCAGCTCACCTCTACTAGCGGGGGGATACAATGAGCAGTTCTTC
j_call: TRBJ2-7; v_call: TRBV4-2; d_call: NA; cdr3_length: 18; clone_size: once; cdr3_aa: CASSQELAGVGYSYEQYF; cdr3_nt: TGTGCCAGCAGCCAAGAACTTGCCGGGGTAGGGTACTCCTACGAGCAGTACTTC
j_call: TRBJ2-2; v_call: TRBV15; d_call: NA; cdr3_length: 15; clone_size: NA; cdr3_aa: CATSRGASNTGELFF; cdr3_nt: TGTGCCACCAGCAGAGGGGCATCGAACACCGGGGAGCTGTTTTTT
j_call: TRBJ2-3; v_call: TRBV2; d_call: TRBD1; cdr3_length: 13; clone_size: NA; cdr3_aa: CASSNSQGNTQYF; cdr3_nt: TGTGCCAGCAGTAATTCACAGGGGAATACGCAGTATTTT
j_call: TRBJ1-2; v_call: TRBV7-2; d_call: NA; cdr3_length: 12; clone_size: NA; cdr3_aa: CASSVSRDGYTF; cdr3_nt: TGTGCCAGCAGCGTTTCCAGGGATGGCTACACCTTC
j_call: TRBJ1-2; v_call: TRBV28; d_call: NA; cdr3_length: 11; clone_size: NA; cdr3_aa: CASSLLYGYTF; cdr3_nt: TGTGCCAGCAGTTTATTATATGGCTACACCTTC
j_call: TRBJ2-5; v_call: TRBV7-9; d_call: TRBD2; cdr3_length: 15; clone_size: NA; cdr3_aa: CASSRAGVLQETQYF; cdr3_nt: TGTGCCAGCAGCCGAGCGGGGGTTCTCCAAGAGACCCAGTACTTC
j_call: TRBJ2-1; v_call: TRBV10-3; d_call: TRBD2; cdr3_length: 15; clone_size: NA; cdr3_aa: CAISRMVSGGLKQFF; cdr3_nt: TGTGCCATCTCTAGGATGGTTAGCGGGGGTTTAAAGCAGTTCTTC
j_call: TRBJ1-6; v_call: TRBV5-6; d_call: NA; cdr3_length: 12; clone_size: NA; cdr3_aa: CASSAQYSPLHF; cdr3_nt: TGTGCCAGCAGCGCACAATATTCACCCCTCCACTTT
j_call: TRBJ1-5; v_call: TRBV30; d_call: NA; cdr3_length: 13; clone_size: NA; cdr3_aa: CAWSASDGQPQHF; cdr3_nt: TGTGCCTGGAGTGCCAGCGATGGGCAGCCCCAGCATTTT
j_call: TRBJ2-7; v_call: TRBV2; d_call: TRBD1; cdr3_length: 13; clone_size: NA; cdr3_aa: CASNTGQGGEQYF; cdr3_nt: TGTGCCAGCAACACGGGACAGGGGGGCGAGCAGTACTTC
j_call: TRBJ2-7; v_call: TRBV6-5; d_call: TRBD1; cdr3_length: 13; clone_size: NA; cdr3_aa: CASSKQGAGEQYF; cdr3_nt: TGTGCCAGCAGTAAACAGGGGGCCGGCGAGCAGTACTTC
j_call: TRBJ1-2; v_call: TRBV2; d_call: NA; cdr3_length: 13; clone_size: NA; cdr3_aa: CASSREGAGGYTF; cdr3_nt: TGTGCCAGCTCCAGAGAGGGTGCGGGTGGCTACACCTTC
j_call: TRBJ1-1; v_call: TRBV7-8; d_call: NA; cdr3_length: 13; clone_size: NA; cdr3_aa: CASSFNPNTEAFF; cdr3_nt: TGTGCCAGCAGCTTTAATCCGAACACTGAAGCTTTCTTT
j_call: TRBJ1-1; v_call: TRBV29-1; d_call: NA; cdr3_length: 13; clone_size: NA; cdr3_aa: CSVERQENTEAFF; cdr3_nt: TGCAGCGTTGAAAGACAGGAGAACACTGAAGCTTTCTTT
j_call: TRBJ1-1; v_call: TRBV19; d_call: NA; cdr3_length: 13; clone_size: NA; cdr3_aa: CASSPRGVTEAFF; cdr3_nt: TGTGCCAGTAGTCCCCGGGGAGTGACTGAAGCTTTCTTT
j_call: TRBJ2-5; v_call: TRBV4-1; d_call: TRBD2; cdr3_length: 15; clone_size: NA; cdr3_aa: CASSQSGGAVETQYF; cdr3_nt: TGCGCCAGCAGCCAGAGCGGGGGGGCCGTAGAGACCCAGTACTTC